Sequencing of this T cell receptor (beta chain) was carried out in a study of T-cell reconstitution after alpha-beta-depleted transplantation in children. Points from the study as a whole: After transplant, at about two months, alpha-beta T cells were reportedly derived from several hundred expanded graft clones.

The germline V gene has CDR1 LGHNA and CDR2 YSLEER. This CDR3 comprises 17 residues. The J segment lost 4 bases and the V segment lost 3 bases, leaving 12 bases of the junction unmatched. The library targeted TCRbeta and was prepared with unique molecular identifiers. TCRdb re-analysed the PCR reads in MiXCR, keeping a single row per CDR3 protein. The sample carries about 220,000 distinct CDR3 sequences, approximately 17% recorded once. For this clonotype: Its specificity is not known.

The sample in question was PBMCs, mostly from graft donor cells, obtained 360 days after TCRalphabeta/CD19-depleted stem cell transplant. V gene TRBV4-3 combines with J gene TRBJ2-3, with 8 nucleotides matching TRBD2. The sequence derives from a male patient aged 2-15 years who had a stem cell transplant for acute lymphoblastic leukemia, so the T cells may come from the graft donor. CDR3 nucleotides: TGCGCCAGCAGCCAGGGTCGGGGGGCCGGGGGGGCAGATACGCAGTATTTT. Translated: CASSQGRGAGGADTQYF.